These T cell receptor beta chains were read from a single sample in a study of naive and memory T cell subsets. Using its own MiXCR run on the UMI-ligation and nested PCR reads, TCRdb lists one record per CDR3 protein. The table lists about 150,000 distinct CDR3 sequences, under 25% of them singletons. The source material was naive CD4+ T cells from blood. The receptors originated from a human donor in good health. Both conserved end residues are part of each CDR3. D genes are given only for firm matches. The size field is filled for only some rows; it gives once, few, many or a size class.

>TRBV29-1|NA|TRBJ1-1|few
TGCAGCGTTGGAAGGGGGGGCACTGAAGCTTTCTTT
CSVGRGGTEAFF
>TRBV6-6|NA|TRBJ2-5|few
TGTGCCAGCAGTTACTCTCCCGAGACCCAGTACTTC
CASSYSPETQYF
>TRBV5-1|TRBD2|TRBJ2-1|few
TGCGCCAGCAGGGGAAGCGGGAGCTGGGAGCAGTTCTTC
CASRGSGSWEQFF
>TRBV7-2|TRBD2|TRBJ2-1|few
TGTGCCAGCAGCTCCGGTAGCGGGTATAATGAGCAGTTCTTC
CASSSGSGYNEQFF
>TRBV10-3|NA|TRBJ2-7|few
TGTGCCATCAGTGAGAGGGGTATGAACGAGCAGTACTTC
CAISERGMNEQYF
>TRBV4-1|NA|TRBJ2-5|few
TGCGCCAGCAGCCAAGTCCCCCTACGTAAAGAGACCCAGTACTTC
CASSQVPLRKETQYF
>TRBV7-8|TRBD1|TRBJ2-7|NA
TGTGCCAGCAGCCCCCGGGACAGGACTGGCGAGCAGTACTTC
CASSPRDRTGEQYF
>TRBV7-6|TRBD2|TRBJ2-3|NA
TGTGCCAGCAGCTTATCGGTATCTAGCGGGGGCACAGATACGCAGTATTTT
CASSLSVSSGGTDTQYF
>TRBV9|TRBD1|TRBJ2-7|once
TGTGCCAGCAGCGCCGGGACAGGGTACGAGCAGTACTTC
CASSAGTGYEQYF
>TRBV6-1|NA|TRBJ2-7|NA
TGTGCCAGCAGTTTCGGGGTAGGGGACTACGAGCAGTACTTC
CASSFGVGDYEQYF
>TRBV29-1|NA|TRBJ2-5|many
TGCAGCGGCACGCCCCCGGACGGCGGCTGGACCCAGTACTTC
CSGTPPDGGWTQYF
>TRBV28|NA|TRBJ2-7|few
TGTGCCAGCAGGGGTGGCCCTTGGGACGAGCAGTACTTC
CASRGGPWDEQYF
>TRBV6-4|NA|TRBJ1-1|NA
TGTGCCAGCAGTGAAACTTTTCATAGAGGGAACACTGAAGCTTTCTTT
CASSETFHRGNTEAFF
>TRBV12-3/TRBV12-4|NA|TRBJ1-5|NA
TGTGCCAGCAGTTCCTACCTTGGGCAGCCCCAGCATTTT
CASSSYLGQPQHF
>TRBV20-1|TRBD1|TRBJ2-7|few
TGCAGTGTTAGGGGACAGGGGTATTACGAGCAGTACTTC
CSVRGQGYYEQYF
>TRBV6-6|NA|TRBJ2-5|NA
TGTGCCAGCAGTTACCCCTCAACGTCGGAGACCCAGTACTTC
CASSYPSTSETQYF
>TRBV6-6|NA|TRBJ1-4|NA
TGTGCCAGCAGCTCCAGGCGACAGGATGAAAAACTGTTTTTT
CASSSRRQDEKLFF
>TRBV20-1|NA|TRBJ1-1|NA
TGCAGTGTAGGGAGGAAGGGGGGTGAAGCTTTCTTT
CSVGRKGGEAFF
>TRBV7-9|TRBD1|TRBJ2-3|NA
TGTGCCAGCAGGCCAACCCTAGACAGGGGACGCACAGATACGCAGTATTTT
CASRPTLDRGRTDTQYF
>TRBV6-2/TRBV6-3|TRBD1|TRBJ2-4|few
TGTGCCAGCAGCGACAGGGGGCCTGCCAAAAACATTCAGTACTTC
CASSDRGPAKNIQYF
>TRBV3-1|TRBD2|TRBJ2-1|many
TGTGCCAGCAGCCCAAGCGGACTAGCGGTTCCTGACGACAATGAGCAGTTCTTC
CASSPSGLAVPDDNEQFF
>TRBV30|TRBD2|TRBJ2-1|NA
TGTGCCTGGACCCTAGCGGGTCCTGGCAATGAGCAGTTCTTC
CAWTLAGPGNEQFF
>TRBV9|TRBD1|TRBJ1-2|NA
TGTGCCAGCAGAAAGACAGGGCAGTTTGGCTATGGCTACACCTTC
CASRKTGQFGYGYTF
>TRBV7-8|NA|TRBJ2-7|NA
TGTGCCAGCAGCTCGCGAGACTGGTTCTCCGAGCAGTACTTC
CASSSRDWFSEQYF
>TRBV20-1|NA|TRBJ2-2|many
TGCAGTGCTAGAGTCCCCCGGGGGGCGGGCACCGGGGAGCTGTTTTTT
CSARVPRGAGTGELFF
>TRBV7-9|NA|TRBJ2-2|many
TGTGCCAGCAGCTCTACGATTCAGTGGGTGGACACCGGGGAGCTGTTTTTT
CASSSTIQWVDTGELFF
>TRBV20-1|TRBD1|TRBJ2-7|NA
TGCAGTGCTACCATACCCGACAGGGGCTCCTACGAGCAGTACTTC
CSATIPDRGSYEQYF
>TRBV3-1|TRBD1|TRBJ1-6|few
TGTGCCAGCAGCCACCGGACAGGAACTAATAATTCACCCCTCCACTTT
CASSHRTGTNNSPLHF
>TRBV10-3|TRBD1|TRBJ1-4|NA
TGTGCCATCAGTTCCGACAGGGGAGAACGAAAACTGTTTTTT
CAISSDRGERKLFF
>TRBV10-3|NA|TRBJ2-3|NA
TGTGCCATCAGTGAGCAGACGACCAGAGATACGCAGTATTTT
CAISEQTTRDTQYF
>TRBV6-5|TRBD2|TRBJ2-1|many
TGTGCCAGCAGTTTTAGCGGGAGAATATTCTTC
CASSFSGRIFF
>TRBV7-9|NA|TRBJ1-5|NA
TGTGCCAGCAGCTTAGGTCGGTGGCCCCAGCATTTT
CASSLGRWPQHF
>TRBV20-1|TRBD2|TRBJ2-1|NA
TGCAGTGCTAGTTCGGGGACTAACTACAATGAGCAGTTCTTC
CSASSGTNYNEQFF
>TRBV3-1|TRBD2|TRBJ2-1|few
TGTGCCAGCAGCCAAGGTGGACTAGCGGGAGGATACAATGAGCAGTTCTTC
CASSQGGLAGGYNEQFF
>TRBV6-6|NA|TRBJ2-7|NA
TGTGCCAGCAGCTATGAGCGGATGAGCTCCTACGAGCAGTACTTC
CASSYERMSSYEQYF
>TRBV6-2/TRBV6-3|TRBD1|TRBJ1-1|few
TGTGCCAGCAGTAAACGGGACAGCAGAACTGAAGCTTTCTTT
CASSKRDSRTEAFF
>TRBV4-2|NA|TRBJ1-5|few
TGTGCCAGCAGCCCTGAATACGCTAATCAGCCCCAGCATTTT
CASSPEYANQPQHF
>TRBV2|NA|TRBJ1-2|NA
TGTGCCAGCAGTGAAGCCGGGGGACGGCCCATCCAGGGCTACACCTTC
CASSEAGGRPIQGYTF
>TRBV7-9|NA|TRBJ2-2|few
TGTGCCAGCAGCTTAGCCGCCGTTTTAGGGGAGCTGTTTTTT
CASSLAAVLGELFF
>TRBV20-1|TRBD1|TRBJ1-6|NA
TGCAGTGCTAGTCTCCCGGGACAGCTGAATTCACCCCTCCACTTT
CSASLPGQLNSPLHF
>TRBV3-1|NA|TRBJ1-5|NA
TGTGCCAGCAGCCAAGGACTGCTCAATCAGCCCCAGCATTTT
CASSQGLLNQPQHF
>TRBV12-3/TRBV12-4|TRBD2|TRBJ2-1|NA
TGTGCCAGCAGTCCGTTGGGACTAGCGGGAGTTTGGAATGAGCAGTTCTTC
CASSPLGLAGVWNEQFF
>TRBV10-3|TRBD2|TRBJ2-7|few
TGTGCCATCAGTGAACTAGCGGTGACCTACGAGCAGTACTTC
CAISELAVTYEQYF
>TRBV20-1|TRBD1|TRBJ2-5|NA
TGCAGTGCTAGAATACCCAGGACAGGGAGGATTGAGACCCAGTACTTC
CSARIPRTGRIETQYF
>TRBV28|NA|TRBJ1-2|NA
TGTGCCAGCAGTTTAATCGAGAACTATGGCTACACCTTC
CASSLIENYGYTF
>TRBV28|NA|TRBJ2-7|NA
TGTGCCACCAGCAGCGAGGGGAGCTCAACCTACGAGCAGTACTTC
CATSSEGSSTYEQYF
>TRBV5-1|NA|TRBJ1-5|NA
TGCGCCAGCAGCTTGGAGGGACGGCTTAATCAGCCCCAGCATTTT
CASSLEGRLNQPQHF
>TRBV4-1|NA|TRBJ2-1|once
TGCGCCAGCAGCCAAGCGACCTACAGGGTTGAGCAGTTCTTC
CASSQATYRVEQFF
>TRBV7-9|NA|TRBJ2-3|NA
TGTGCCAGCAGCTTAGAAGGCGGGGGCCCAGATACGCAGTATTTT
CASSLEGGGPDTQYF
>TRBV2|TRBD2|TRBJ2-2|NA
TGTGCCAGCGGAAACTCACGGGGGGGTGGACACACCGGGGAGCTGTTTTTT
CASGNSRGGGHTGELFF
>TRBV29-1|NA|TRBJ2-1|few
TGCAGCGTTGCTGGCGGCGGAGGGAATGAGCAGTTCTTC
CSVAGGGGNEQFF
>TRBV5-1|NA|TRBJ1-6|NA
TGCGCCAGCAGCCGTCCGGGATCCAATAATTCACCCCTCCACTTT
CASSRPGSNNSPLHF
>TRBV28|NA|TRBJ1-6|few
TGTGCCAGCAGTTTTAACCCGACCCATACGAGCTCCTATAATTCACCCCTCCACTTT
CASSFNPTHTSSYNSPLHF
>TRBV7-3|NA|TRBJ2-1|NA
TGTGCCAGCAGCTTGACCACGGGGTTGCCCTACAATGAGCAGTTCTTC
CASSLTTGLPYNEQFF
>TRBV5-1|TRBD2|TRBJ2-2|once
TGCGCCAGCAGCTTGGGCAGCGGGAGAAGGATCGGGGAGCTGTTTTTT
CASSLGSGRRIGELFF